The 25 T cell receptor beta chains below come from one sample, sequenced in a study of blood T cell repertoires in COVID-19. This table comes from immunoSEQ multiplex PCR, and its TCRdb copy is limited to in-frame clones, with some not included. The table has tens of thousands of clones, more than 75% seen once; the top ten hold about 18%. Sequenced: peripheral blood. All receptors derive from a woman of 80 years or more with acute or convalescent COVID-19.

The J gene is TRBJ1-2, the V gene TRBV5-5; D not resolved. With 1 base removed from V and 8 bases from J, the gap between germline ends came to 12 bases. The CDR3 consists of 13 residues. CDR1 SGHKS and CDR2 YYEKEE come from the germline V gene (reference sequence). CDR3 DNA: TGTGCCAGCAGCTTGACGAGGGTTTTGGGCTACACCTTC. Residues: CASSLTRVLGYTF.

The chain has TRBV18 and TRBJ2-7; D possibly corresponds to TRBD1 (6 bases). The CDR3 runs 11 residues. The V end was cut by 7 bases, the J end by 6 bases, with 10 bases between. Germline assignment: CDR1 KGHSH and CDR2 LQKENI. Here the CDR3 DNA reads TGTGCCAGCTTCCAGGGGTCCGAGCAGTACTTC. Translating it yields CASFQGSEQYF.

This chain uses TRBV27 with TRBJ2-1; 8 positions match TRBD1. The CDR3 has 18 amino acids. The V gene end was trimmed by 2 bases and the J gene end by 2 bases; junction bases not matched to a gene: 11. Germline values: CDR1 MNHEY, CDR2 SMNVEV (reference sequence). This CDR3 is CASSLPREGTGAYNEQFF. The CDR3 region has the DNA TGTGCCAGCAGTTTACCCCGAGAGGGGACAGGCGCCTACAATGAGCAGTTCTTC.

This chain uses TRBV5-1 with TRBJ2-5; D possibly corresponds to TRBD1 (5 bases). CDR1 is SGHRS, CDR2 YFSETQ, per germline. The CDR3 length is 14 residues. Between the trimmed V and J ends, which lost 4 bases and 2 bases, there was a span of 12 bases. Here the CDR3 reads CASSDPRGQETQYF. The CDR3 region has the DNA TGCGCCAGCAGCGATCCTAGGGGTCAAGAGACCCAGTACTTC. The variable domain in full, with the rest retrieved from reference TRBV5-1 and TRBJ2-5, is KAGVTQTPRYLIKTRGQQVTLSCSPISGHRSVSWYQQTPGQGLQFLFEYFSETQRNKGNFPGRFSGRQFSNSRSEMNVSTLELGDSALYLCASSDPRGQETQYFGPGTRLLVL.

The chain combines TRBV29-1 with TRBJ2-7; D perhaps matches TRBD1 (6 bases). CDR3 length equals 12 residues. Germline CDR1 reads SQVTM; CDR2 reads ANQGSEA. Trimming left V 5 bases short and J 5 bases short, with 13 bases between. The CDR3 DNA reads as TGCAGCGTTCTTGGGGGCTACGACGAGCAGTACTTC. It codes for CSVLGGYDEQYF.

The CDR3 protein is CASSGVDQPQHF. CDR3 DNA: TGTGCCAGCAGTGGAGTGGATCAGCCCCAGCATTTT. V usage is TRBV2 and J usage is TRBJ1-5; D is ambiguous. The germline V gene encodes CDR1 SNHLY and CDR2 FYNNEI. The length of the CDR3 is 12 residues. The V end lost 4 bases, the J end lost 5 bases, and 6 bases lay between the germline ends.

Only a few counts were recorded for this clone. The CDR3 here is CSVEGGMETGVNNEQFF. In nucleotides, the CDR3 is TGCAGCGTTGAGGGTGGAATGGAGACGGGGGTCAACAATGAGCAGTTCTTC. The V and J genes are TRBV29-1 and TRBJ2-1, with D possibly matching TRBD2 (6 bases). This CDR3 region has 17 residues. V was trimmed by 3 bases and J by 5 bases, leaving 23 bases between them. The germline CDR1 and CDR2 sequences are SQVTM and ANQGSEA.

The gene calls are TRBV6-5 and TRBJ2-2; D perhaps matches TRBD1 (5 bases). The CDR3 length is 15 residues. Germline-derived CDR1 and CDR2 are MNHEY and SVGAGI. The germline V and J ends were trimmed by 5 bases and 2 bases, with 12 bases remaining between them. The CDR3 region is CASSLHGANTGELFF. The CDR3 DNA follows: TGTGCCAGCAGTCTCCATGGGGCAAACACCGGGGAGCTGTTTTTT.

The rearrangement links TRBV9 to TRBJ2-3; 9 nucleotides line up with TRBD2. In germline, CDR1 is SGDLS, CDR2 YYNGEE. Germline trimming cut 2 bases from V and 7 bases from J; bases unmatched to any gene: 5. The CDR3 length is 14 residues. CDR3 sequence: CASSVSGGGNTQYF. CDR3 DNA sequence: TGTGCCAGCAGCGTTAGCGGGGGTGGGAATACGCAGTATTTT. Complete variable domain (other parts from reference TRBV9 and TRBJ2-3): DSGVTQTPKHLITATGQRVTLRCSPRSGDLSVYWYQQSLDQGLQFLIQYYNGEERAKGNILERFSAQQFPDLHSELNLSSLELGDSALYFCASSVSGGGNTQYFGPGTRLTVL.

V is TRBV7-2 and J is TRBJ1-6, with 7 nucleotides matching TRBD1. This CDR3 region has 14 residues. Germline-derived CDR1 and CDR2 are SGHTA and FQGNSA. With 5 bases clipped from V and 5 bases from J, the junction kept 3 bases outside the gene matches. The CDR3 DNA sequence: TGTGCCAGCAGCAACAGGGGAGATAATTCACCCCTCCACTTT. Encoded protein: CASSNRGDNSPLHF.

The chain has TRBV4-3 and TRBJ1-6; 9 nucleotides line up with TRBD1. There are 19 residues in the CDR3. Looked up from germline, CDR1 is LGHNA and CDR2 is YSLEER. V shed 1 base, J shed 10 bases, and the junction held 17 bases outside the gene matches. CDR3 sequence reads: CASSQGVGSITGGKSPLHF. The CDR3 coding sequence is TGCGCCAGCAGCCAAGGCGTTGGGTCGATTACAGGGGGCAAATCACCCCTCCACTTT.

The chain is built from TRBV15 and TRBJ2-7; D gene uncertain. This CDR3 region has 12 residues. Germline V gene lookup returns CDR1 LNHNV and CDR2 YYDKDF (reference sequence). V lost 0 bases to trimming and J lost 5 bases, with 5 bases between them. The CDR3, as DNA: TGTGCCACCAGCAGAGATGAGGACGAGCAGTACTTC. The encoded protein is CATSRDEDEQYF.

This clone was found a few times. The V call is TRBV10-3, the J call TRBJ1-2; D is unresolved. This CDR3 is built from 14 residues. V lost 7 bases to trimming and J lost 8 bases, with 20 bases between them. Germline values: CDR1 ENHRY, CDR2 SYGVKD. CDR3 nucleotides: TGTGCCATCACCGTAAACAGTGCCTTTGAAGGCTACACCTTC. Translated: CAITVNSAFEGYTF.

The chain carries TRBV30 and TRBJ2-7; D uncertain. The CDR3 extends over 12 amino acids. CDR1 is GTSNPN, CDR2 SVGIG, per germline (reference sequence). V gave up 0 bases and J gave up 12 bases, with 15 bases separating them. The CDR3 DNA is TGTGCCTGGAGTGTCTCAACCGCCGGTCTGTACTTC. Its protein product is CAWSVSTAGLYF.

About this clone: This sample also contains other DNA sequences that code for the same CDR3. The rearrangement uses TRBV7-9 and TRBJ1-1, with D perhaps matching TRBD1 (5 bases). Trimming stripped 2 bases from V and 2 bases from J, with 6 bases between. The CDR3 consists of 13 residues. Germline V CDR1 and CDR2: SEHNR, FQNEAQ (reference sequence). The CDR3 sequence is CASSLQGNTEAFF. The CDR3 nucleotides are TGTGCCAGCAGCTTACAGGGTAACACTGAAGCTTTCTTT.

The J gene is TRBJ2-5, the V gene TRBV3-1 (or the pseudogene TRBV3-2); 7 bases map to TRBD2. The ends lost 5 bases at V and 5 bases at J; junction bases unmatched: 2. CDR3 length equals 12 residues. Looked up from germline, CDR1 is LGHDT and CDR2 is YNNKEL (reference sequence). CDR3 DNA sequence: TGTGCCAGCAGCTTTAGCGGGGAGACCCAGTACTTC. Residues: CASSFSGETQYF.

The V call is TRBV7-2, the J call TRBJ2-7, with a weak D call TRBD1 (5 bases). The V gene lost 5 bases and the J gene lost 2 bases, with 13 bases spanning the gap. CDR1 is SGHTA and CDR2 is FQGNSA in the germline V gene. This CDR3 region has 14 residues. CDR3 region: CASSEQQDTYEQYF. The CDR3 nucleotides read TGTGCCAGCAGCGAACAACAGGACACCTACGAGCAGTACTTC.

The genes are TRBV5-1 and TRBJ1-2, with TRBD1 matching over 9 bases. The CDR3 is 15 amino acids. Germline trimming cut 4 bases from V and 4 bases from J; bases unmatched to any gene: 8. Germline CDR1 reads SGHRS; CDR2 reads YFSETQ. The CDR3 loop reads CASSGTGGYGYGYTF. The CDR3 nucleotides are TGCGCCAGCAGCGGAACAGGGGGCTATGGCTATGGCTACACCTTC.

J is TRBJ2-3 and V is TRBV2, with 11 nucleotides matching TRBD2. Germline CDR1 is SNHLY and CDR2 is FYNNEI. V trimming: 4 bases; J trimming: 2 bases; junction bases outside the gene matches: 5. This CDR3 has 16 amino acids. The CDR3 DNA reads TGTGCCAGCAGTGCTCCGGGACTAGCGGTCACAGATACGCAGTATTTT. It codes for CASSAPGLAVTDTQYF.

The chain carries TRBV5-4 and TRBJ2-5; D may be TRBD1 (5 bases). The CDR3 length is 13 residues. The V end was cut by 4 bases, the J end by 5 bases, with 12 bases between. CDR1 is SGHNT, CDR2 YYREEE, per germline (reference sequence). CDR3 protein: CASSLQGGETQYF. DNA for the CDR3: TGTGCCAGCAGCCTCCAGGGTGGCGAGACCCAGTACTTC.

The rearrangement joins TRBV6-2 or TRBV6-3 to TRBJ1-5, with D possibly TRBD1 on 5 matching bases. The CDR3 extends over 15 amino acids. V lost 6 bases and J 3 bases, leaving 15 bases between the germline ends. Germline lookup yields CDR1 MNHEY and CDR2 SVGEGT. The CDR3 is CASSPGRGLNQPQHF. In DNA form, the CDR3 reads TGTGCCAGCAGCCCTGGGAGGGGTCTCAATCAGCCCCAGCATTTT.

The chain couples TRBV4-3 to TRBJ1-1; perhaps TRBD1 as D (5 bases). Per the germline V gene, CDR1 is LGHNA and CDR2 is YSLEER. The CDR3 totals 15 residues. The V gene lost 3 bases and the J gene lost 1 base, with 12 bases spanning the gap. CDR3 residues: CASSQGQGQNTEAFF. In DNA form, the CDR3 reads TGCGCCAGCAGCCAGGGCCAAGGACAGAACACTGAAGCTTTCTTT.

The CDR3 protein is CASRLAKNTEAFF. In DNA form, the CDR3 reads TGCGCCAGCAGGCTTGCTAAGAACACTGAAGCTTTCTTT. The chain is built from TRBV10-1 and TRBJ1-1; D uncertain. The ends were cut back, 6 bases at V and 1 base at J, with 9 bases in the middle. CDR1 is WNHNN, CDR2 SYGVQD, per germline (reference sequence). The CDR3 extends over 13 amino acids.

The rearrangement links TRBV7-9 to TRBJ1-1; perhaps TRBD1 as D (6 bases). This CDR3 is 15 amino acids long. Germline-derived CDR1 and CDR2 are SEHNR and FQNEAQ (reference sequence). Trimming left V 1 base short and J 1 base short, with 10 bases between. CDR3 nucleotides: TGTGCCAGCAGCTTAGAGGACAGTCCGAACACTGAAGCTTTCTTT. This sequence encodes CASSLEDSPNTEAFF.

The chain uses TRBV7-9 and TRBJ2-5, with D maybe TRBD1 (8 bases). Germline loops: CDR1 SEHNR, CDR2 FQNEAQ (reference sequence). CDR3 length: 18 residues. Trimming stripped 5 bases from V and 5 bases from J, with 27 bases between. The CDR3 loop reads CASSPGKTGEGTYETQYF. Written as DNA, the CDR3 is TGTGCCAGCAGCCCCGGAAAGACAGGGGAGGGGACCTATGAGACCCAGTACTTC.